One and the same sample provided the 31 T cell receptor beta chains below, sequenced in a study of shared clonotypes between healthy human individuals. Sequencing used immunoSEQ multiplex PCR; TCRdb keeps in-frame clones, though not all of them. The sample gives around 2,100,000 clones, about 95% of which show up once; around 1.2% is in the top ten. Naive CD8 populations comprised CD45RO-negative cells positively selected for CCR7, excluding terminally differentiated effector memory CD45RA+ cells. Sample: naive CD8+ T cells sorted from blood. The source of these receptors is a man between 18 and 29 years old in good health.

The chain is built from TRBV19 and TRBJ2-5; 7 nucleotides align to TRBD2. Germline loops: CDR1 LNHDA, CDR2 SQIVND (reference sequence). The CDR3 covers 13 residues. With V trimmed by 4 bases and J by 5 bases, 4 bases remained unmatched. In DNA form, the CDR3 reads TGTGCCAGTAGTAGAGGACTAGTGGAGACCCAGTACTTC. Translated, it gives CASSRGLVETQYF.

The V gene is TRBV2, the J gene TRBJ2-1; 11 bases map to TRBD2. The V gene end was trimmed by 1 base and the J gene end by 0 bases; junction bases not matched to a gene: 8. The CDR3 totals 19 residues. The germline V gene has CDR1 SNHLY and CDR2 FYNNEI. CDR3 nucleotide sequence: TGTGCCAGCAGTGAAGGGCTAGCGGGGGGACGGGGCTCCTACAATGAGCAGTTCTTC. It yields the protein CASSEGLAGGRGSYNEQFF.

The genes are TRBV7-2 and TRBJ1-2; D unresolved. The CDR3 consists of 15 residues. V was trimmed by 3 bases and J by 5 bases, leaving 16 bases between them. Germline CDR1 SGHTA, CDR2 FQGNSA. The CDR3 protein is CASSLRGPWDYGYTF. The CDR3 nucleotides are TGTGCCAGCAGCTTGAGAGGGCCTTGGGATTATGGCTACACCTTC.

This clone was found once. V gene TRBV14 combines with J gene TRBJ1-6; 8 bases are a match to TRBD1. J gave up 5 bases and V 3 bases, and 0 bases lay outside the gene matches. Germline lookup yields CDR1 SGHDN and CDR2 FVKESK. The CDR3 spans 14 residues. CDR3 DNA sequence: TGTGCCAGCAGCCAGGGACAGGATAATTCACCCCTCCACTTT. This gives the protein CASSQGQDNSPLHF.

The chain recombines TRBV2 with TRBJ2-7; maybe TRBD1 (5 bases). Trimming cost V 7 bases and J 5 bases, with 21 bases left between them. The germline V gene has CDR1 SNHLY and CDR2 FYNNEI. The CDR3 contains 15 residues. The CDR3 loop reads CASTATSRVPDEQYF. The CDR3 DNA reads as TGTGCCAGCACCGCGACTTCCAGGGTCCCGGACGAGCAGTACTTC.

This clone showed up just once. The chain links TRBV4-3 to TRBJ2-7, with 8 bases fitting TRBD1. Germline V gene data show CDR1 as LGHNA and CDR2 as YSLEER. The V segment lost 0 bases and the J segment 2 bases; nucleotides outside the gene matches: 6. This CDR3 spans 16 amino acids. As DNA, the CDR3 is TGCGCCAGCAGCCAAGATTTTCGGACAGGGACCTACGAGCAGTACTTC. It is translated as CASSQDFRTGTYEQYF.

This chain connects TRBV6-5 to TRBJ2-3; the match to TRBD2 covers 11 bases. With 6 bases clipped from V and 5 bases from J, the junction kept 7 bases outside the gene matches. This CDR3 contains 15 residues. Germline V CDR1 and CDR2: MNHEY, SVGAGI. For the CDR3, the DNA is TGTGCCAGCAGCGAACTAGCGGGAGTTGAAGATACGCAGTATTTT. This codes for CASSELAGVEDTQYF.

This chain links TRBV30 with TRBJ1-2; 8 nucleotides agree with TRBD1. The junction had 11 bases not matched to a gene; V was cut back by 7 bases and J by 4 bases. Germline V gene lookup returns CDR1 GTSNPN and CDR2 SVGIG (reference sequence). This CDR3 has 14 amino acids. CDR3 region: CASECLDRGYGYTF. CDR3 DNA: TGTGCCTCTGAGTGTCTCGACAGGGGCTATGGCTACACCTTC. The full variable domain, rest sourced from reference TRBV30 and TRBJ1-2, is SQTIHQWPATLVQPVGSPLSLECTVEGTSNPNLYWYRQAAGRGLQLLFYSVGIGQISSEVPQNLSASRPQDRQFILSSKKLLLSDSGFYLCASECLDRGYGYTFGSGTRLTVV.

V gene TRBV5-1 combines with J gene TRBJ1-1; D gene uncertain. The CDR3 is 12 amino acids. Trimming removed 3 bases from V and 3 bases from J, with 6 bases in between. Germline assignment: CDR1 SGHRS and CDR2 YFSETQ. The CDR3 region has the DNA TGCGCCAGCAGCTGGCAGGACACTGAAGCTTTCTTT. Its protein product is CASSWQDTEAFF. The full variable domain, in which reference TRBV5-1 and TRBJ1-1 provide the parts outside the CDR3, is KAGVTQTPRYLIKTRGQQVTLSCSPISGHRSVSWYQQTPGQGLQFLFEYFSETQRNKGNFPGRFSGRQFSNSRSEMNVSTLELGDSALYLCASSWQDTEAFFGQGTRLTVV.

The gene calls are TRBV6-4 and TRBJ2-7, with D unclear. Germline CDR1 and CDR2: MRHNA and SNTAGT. Between the trimmed V and J ends, which lost 6 bases and 3 bases, there was a span of 3 bases. CDR3 length: 10 amino acids. This CDR3 is CASSLYEQYF. The CDR3, as DNA: TGTGCCAGCAGCCTCTACGAGCAGTACTTC.

The chain employs TRBV27 and TRBJ2-1, with D maybe TRBD2 (5 bases). CDR1 and CDR2 (germline): MNHEY, SMNVEV (reference sequence). Trimming shortened V by 3 bases and J by 5 bases, and 11 bases separated the two germline ends. The CDR3 runs to 14 residues. As DNA, the CDR3 is TGTGCCAGCAGTTTCGGGGTTCCCAACAATGAGCAGTTCTTC. This gives the protein CASSFGVPNNEQFF.

CDR3 DNA: TGTGCCAGTAGTCCAGAAAATTTATTGAACACTGAAGCTTTCTTT. Translated: CASSPENLLNTEAFF. The gene calls are TRBV19 and TRBJ1-1; D is unclear. In germline, CDR1 is LNHDA, CDR2 SQIVND (reference sequence). Trimming took off 5 bases at V and 0 bases at J, with 13 bases between the two ends. This CDR3 is 15 amino acids long.

The rearrangement links TRBV23-1 to TRBJ2-2; no definite D call. TRBV23-1 is annotated as an ORF whose role is uncertain. This CDR3 has 14 amino acids. Trimming pared 11 bases from V and 7 bases from J, leaving 20 bases between. The CDR3 DNA reads as TGCGCCCACCCTCAAGCTATTTGTGGCGGGGAGCTGTTTTTT. Its protein is CAHPQAICGGELFF.

As concerns this clone: The sample has other DNA sequences that encode this CDR3 too. The V and J genes are TRBV11-3 and TRBJ2-7, with 8 bases aligning to TRBD2. The germline gives CDR1 SGHNT, CDR2 YENEEA. The trim removed 3 bases at V and 4 bases at J, leaving 2 bases unmatched. This CDR3 contains 13 residues. CDR3 sequence (DNA): TGTGCCAGCAGCTTGGGACTAGAGTACGAGCAGTACTTC. This sequence encodes CASSLGLEYEQYF.

The CDR3 loop reads CASSHQGGELFF. DNA of the CDR3: TGTGCCAGCAGCCACCAAGGCGGGGAGCTGTTTTTT. The chain is built from TRBV11-2 and TRBJ2-2; no definite D call. With 5 bases removed from V and 7 bases from J, the gap between germline ends came to 8 bases. The CDR3 is 12 amino acids. In germline, CDR1 is SGHAT, CDR2 FQNNGV.

The J gene is TRBJ2-1, the V gene TRBV2, with 7 bases aligning to TRBD1. Germline loops: CDR1 SNHLY, CDR2 FYNNEI. The J segment lost 2 bases and the V segment lost 3 bases, leaving 1 base of the junction unmatched. The CDR3 runs 14 residues. CDR3 residues: CASSETGTYNEQFF. DNA of the CDR3: TGTGCCAGCAGTGAGACAGGGACCTACAATGAGCAGTTCTTC.

This chain links TRBV30 with TRBJ2-2; 11 positions agree with TRBD2. The CDR3 contains 21 residues. Germline CDR1 reads GTSNPN; CDR2 reads SVGIG (reference sequence). V shed 3 bases, J shed 3 bases, and the junction held 21 bases outside the gene matches. The CDR3 region is CAWSGTGLAGIDRLYTGELFF. The CDR3 bases are TGTGCCTGGAGCGGTACCGGACTAGCGGGTATTGATCGGCTATACACCGGGGAGCTGTTTTTT.

This sequence joins TRBV28 and TRBJ2-7; tentatively, D is TRBD1 or TRBD2 (7 bases each). V lost 7 bases and J 0 bases, leaving 16 bases between the germline ends. CDR1 is MDHEN, CDR2 SYDVKM, per germline. The CDR3 is 15 amino acids. The CDR3 DNA follows: TGTGCCAGCACCCCCCAGGGGGGGCTCTCCTACGAGCAGTACTTC. This encodes CASTPQGGLSYEQYF.

The chain combines TRBV4-1 with TRBJ2-3, with 7 bases that match TRBD2. V lost 1 base, J lost 1 base, and 5 bases stayed unmatched. This CDR3 has 16 residues. The germline V gene encodes CDR1 MGHRA and CDR2 YSYEKL. The CDR3 sequence: CASSQGGSGGTDTQYF. The CDR3 nucleotides are TGCGCCAGCAGCCAAGGAGGCAGCGGGGGCACAGATACGCAGTATTTT.

In this sample, this clone turned up a few times. The chain couples TRBV7-9 to TRBJ2-2, with 9 bases aligning to TRBD2. V was clipped by 10 bases and J by 0 bases; unmatched bases: 3. From germline, CDR1 is SEHNR and CDR2 FQNEAQ (reference sequence). The CDR3 covers 14 residues. The CDR3 coding sequence is TGTGCCACCGGCGGGGGGGCGAACACCGGGGAGCTGTTTTTT. Translating gives CATGGGANTGELFF.

The chain has TRBV18 and TRBJ1-1, with 11 bases lining up with TRBD1. The V gene end was trimmed by 3 bases and the J gene end by 5 bases; junction bases not matched to a gene: 14. CDR1 is KGHSH and CDR2 is LQKENI in the germline V gene. CDR3 length: 18 residues. The chain's CDR3 is CASSPSRDRGLTGTEAFF. The CDR3 DNA reads TGTGCCAGCTCACCGAGCAGGGACAGGGGGTTAACTGGTACTGAAGCTTTCTTT.

The V call is TRBV2, the J call TRBJ2-7; tentatively, D is TRBD1 or TRBD2 (5 bases each). The CDR3 runs to 13 residues. V was trimmed by 3 bases and J by 7 bases, leaving 13 bases between them. From germline, CDR1 is SNHLY and CDR2 FYNNEI. The chain's CDR3 is CASSEGDLREQYF. CDR3 in DNA: TGTGCCAGCAGTGAGGGGGACCTTCGGGAGCAGTACTTC.

A remark on this clone: An end of the junction does not agree with germline; a read error may underlie this. The chain joins TRBV19 to TRBJ2-2, with a weak D call TRBD2 (5 bases). Germline V gene data show CDR1 as LNHDA and CDR2 as SQIVND (reference sequence). This CDR3 comprises 15 residues. Written as DNA, the CDR3 is TGTGCCAGTAGTCAGGACTTCTCCTACACCAGGGAGCTGTTTTTT. This sequence encodes CASSQDFSYTRELFF.

This clone was seen a single time. V and J are TRBV6-5 and TRBJ2-5, with 10 bases identical to TRBD1. Looked up from germline, CDR1 is MNHEY and CDR2 is SVGAGI. The V and J ends lost 2 bases and 5 bases, in that order; junction bases with no gene match: 5. The CDR3 consists of 15 residues. CDR3 residues: CASSYEGTGVETQYF. The CDR3 DNA reads as TGTGCCAGCAGTTACGAAGGGACAGGGGTTGAGACCCAGTACTTC.

This clone was found once. The chain is built from TRBV7-9 and TRBJ2-7; 13 positions agree with TRBD2. In germline, CDR1 is SEHNR, CDR2 FQNEAQ (reference sequence). The trim removed 3 bases at V and 5 bases at J, leaving 7 bases unmatched. CDR3 length: 16 amino acids. The CDR3 spells CASSFSFGLAGDEQYF. The DNA for the CDR3 is TGTGCCAGCAGCTTTAGTTTCGGACTAGCGGGAGACGAGCAGTACTTC.

The chain recombines TRBV4-1 with TRBJ2-1; possibly TRBD2 for D (5 bases). Germline V lookup: CDR1 MGHRA, CDR2 YSYEKL. The CDR3 covers 15 residues. Trimming pared 4 bases from V and 1 base from J, leaving 11 bases between. The CDR3 sequence: CASSPSAASYNEQFF. The DNA of the CDR3 is TGCGCCAGCAGCCCCTCAGCGGCGTCCTACAATGAGCAGTTCTTC.

The CDR3 region has the DNA TGTGCCTGGAGTTCCCGGGCTTGGGAGACCCAGTACTTC. Its protein is CAWSSRAWETQYF. This sequence joins TRBV30 and TRBJ2-5; no firm D call. V lost 2 bases and J 5 bases, leaving 12 bases between the germline ends. Germline V gene lookup returns CDR1 GTSNPN and CDR2 SVGIG (reference sequence). The CDR3 runs 13 residues. The whole variable domain, remainder taken from reference TRBV30 and TRBJ2-5, is SQTIHQWPATLVQPVGSPLSLECTVEGTSNPNLYWYRQAAGRGLQLLFYSVGIGQISSEVPQNLSASRPQDRQFILSSKKLLLSDSGFYLCAWSSRAWETQYFGPGTRLLVL.

The chain combines TRBV13 with TRBJ1-2; possibly TRBD1 for D (5 bases). The germline V and J ends were trimmed by 7 bases and 6 bases, with 21 bases remaining between them. CDR1 and CDR2 from the germline V gene are PRHDT and FYEKMQ (reference sequence). The CDR3 has 15 residues. The CDR3 reads CASTSGAYSDHGYTF. In DNA, the CDR3 is TGTGCCAGCACCTCCGGGGCCTATAGCGACCATGGCTACACCTTC.

The chain is built from TRBV4-3 and TRBJ1-2; TRBD1 agrees at 10 bases. V lost 0 bases and J lost 4; bases outside the gene matches: 5. This CDR3 has 16 amino acids. CDR1 and CDR2 (germline): LGHNA, YSLEER. The DNA of the CDR3 is TGCGCCAGCAGCCAAGATCTGGACAGGGGGATCTATGGCTACACCTTC. Protein: CASSQDLDRGIYGYTF.

This rearrangement joins TRBV6-1 to TRBJ1-1; D is unresolved. Trimming took 2 bases from V and 2 from J, leaving 9 bases between them. Germline lookup yields CDR1 MNHNS and CDR2 SASEGT. The CDR3 has 14 residues. CDR3 nucleotide sequence: TGTGCCAGCAGTGAACTTCCGGGAAACACTGAAGCTTTCTTT. Translated: CASSELPGNTEAFF.

The chain carries TRBV2 and TRBJ2-7, with 7 bases identical to TRBD1. The ends lost 10 bases at V and 2 bases at J; junction bases unmatched: 5. The CDR3 has 12 residues. From germline, CDR1 is SNHLY and CDR2 FYNNEI. CDR3 in amino acids: CAITGTAYEQYF. In DNA, the CDR3 is TGTGCCATTACCGGGACAGCCTACGAGCAGTACTTC.